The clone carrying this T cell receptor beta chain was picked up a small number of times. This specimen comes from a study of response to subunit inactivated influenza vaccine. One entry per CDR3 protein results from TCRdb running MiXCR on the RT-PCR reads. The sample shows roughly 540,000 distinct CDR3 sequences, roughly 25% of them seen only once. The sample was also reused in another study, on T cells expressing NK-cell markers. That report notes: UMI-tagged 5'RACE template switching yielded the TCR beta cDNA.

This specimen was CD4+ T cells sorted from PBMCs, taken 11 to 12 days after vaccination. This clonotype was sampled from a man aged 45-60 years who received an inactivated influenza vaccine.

The CDR3 coding sequence is TGTGCCACCAGCAGAGATAGGCTAGCGGGGGGACTCCGCACAGATACGCAGTATTTT. This translates into CATSRDRLAGGLRTDTQYF. The chain combines TRBV15 with TRBJ2-3, with TRBD2 matching 11 bases. The CDR3 has 19 residues. From germline, CDR1 is LNHNV and CDR2 YYDKDF (reference sequence). The V segment lost 0 bases and the J segment 1 base; nucleotides outside the gene matches: 9. The full variable domain, its missing parts supplied by reference TRBV15 and TRBJ2-3, is DAMVIQNPRYQVTQFGKPVTLSCSQTLNHNVMYWYQQKSSQAPKLLFHYYDKDFNNEADTPDNFQSRRPNTSFCFLDIRSPGLGDTAMYLCATSRDRLAGGLRTDTQYFGPGTRLTVL.